These 20 T cell receptor beta chains were sequenced from one sample in a study of blood T cell repertoires in COVID-19 (dated by TCRdb to the early 2020s). Libraries were constructed by the immunoSEQ multiplex PCR assay. TCRdb stores this immuneACCESS table with in-frame sequences only. Part of the clones is absent; in the studies checked, under half of the shortfall reflects unresolved V genes, and no reason is known for the rest. This sample has 200,000 to 250,000 clones in its table, and roughly nine tenths of those were observed once. 11% of the sample goes to the ten largest clones. Sequences were obtained from PBMCs or T cells enriched from blood (not recorded which). These receptors were collected from a man aged 25 to 45 who had recovered from COVID-19.

The V gene is TRBV28, the J gene TRBJ2-7, with 9 bases lining up with TRBD2. The CDR3 covers 15 residues. Germline V lookup: CDR1 MDHEN, CDR2 SYDVKM. Trimming removed 4 bases from V and 3 bases from J; junction bases left unmatched: 7. CDR3 coding DNA: TGTGCCAGCAGTTCTCTTGCGGGAGGGTACTACGAGCAGTACTTC. It yields the protein CASSSLAGGYYEQYF.

The V call is TRBV11-3, the J call TRBJ2-1; TRBD2 matches 10 bases. CDR3 size: 17 residues. Per germline, CDR1 SGHNT and CDR2 YENEEA. Trimming removed 5 bases from V and 8 bases from J; junction bases left unmatched: 15. CDR3 sequence: CASSPRQERGGLHEQFF. In DNA form, the CDR3 reads TGTGCCAGCAGCCCGAGGCAAGAGCGGGGGGGCCTCCATGAGCAGTTCTTC.

V is TRBV5-1 and J is TRBJ1-5; possible D gene TRBD1, 5 bases. The CDR3 consists of 12 residues. The V end lost 4 bases, the J end lost 6 bases, and 8 bases lay between the germline ends. Germline V gene data show CDR1 as SGHRS and CDR2 as YFSETQ. DNA of the CDR3: TGCGCCAGCAGCGACCAGGGTCAGCCCCAGCATTTT. This codes for CASSDQGQPQHF. Looking up the rest from reference TRBV5-1 and TRBJ1-5 gives the full variable domain: KAGVTQTPRYLIKTRGQQVTLSCSPISGHRSVSWYQQTPGQGLQFLFEYFSETQRNKGNFPGRFSGRQFSNSRSEMNVSTLELGDSALYLCASSDQGQPQHFGDGTRLSIL.

J is TRBJ2-7 and V is TRBV19; 11 positions match TRBD1. This CDR3 contains 17 residues. Germline loops: CDR1 LNHDA, CDR2 SQIVND (reference sequence). The V gene end was trimmed by 5 bases and the J gene end by 2 bases; junction bases not matched to a gene: 11. For the CDR3, the DNA is TGTGCCAGTAGTTTCAACACCGGACAGGGGGCCCCCTACGAGCAGTACTTC. It translates to CASSFNTGQGAPYEQYF. The whole variable domain, filled in from reference TRBV19 and TRBJ2-7, reads DGGITQSPKYLFRKEGQNVTLSCEQNLNHDAMYWYRQDPGQGLRLIYYSQIVNDFQKGDIAEGYSVSREKKESFPLTVTSAQKNPTAFYLCASSFNTGQGAPYEQYFGPGTRLTVT.

V is TRBV18 and J is TRBJ1-4; TRBD1 might be the D (6 bases). V lost 8 bases and J lost 4, with 8 bases in between. Looked up from germline, CDR1 is KGHSH and CDR2 is LQKENI. The CDR3 runs 12 residues. CDR3 nucleotides: TGTGCCAGCCGACAGGATAATGAAAAACTGTTTTTT. This translates into CASRQDNEKLFF.

V gene TRBV15 combines with J gene TRBJ2-1; tentative D call: TRBD2 (6 bases). The CDR3 length is 16 residues. CDR1 LNHNV and CDR2 YYDKDF come from the germline V gene (reference sequence). Trimming took off 4 bases at V and 0 bases at J, with 13 bases between the two ends. The chain's CDR3 is CATSKSGGSSYNEQFF. The CDR3 DNA is TGTGCCACCAGCAAGAGTGGGGGGAGCTCCTACAATGAGCAGTTCTTC.

The chain couples TRBV9 to TRBJ2-1; TRBD1 is a possible D gene (5 bases). Trimming took 0 bases from V and 9 from J, leaving 10 bases between them. Germline CDR1 and CDR2: SGDLS and YYNGEE. The CDR3 runs 13 residues. The CDR3 region is CASSVVQGAEQFF. The CDR3 nucleotides read TGTGCCAGCAGCGTAGTCCAGGGCGCTGAGCAGTTCTTC.

Only a few counts were recorded for this clone. V gene TRBV7-2 combines with J gene TRBJ2-7, with 8 bases identical to TRBD2. After removal of 0 bases from V and 5 bases from J, the junction contained 12 bases not matched to a gene. From germline, CDR1 is SGHTA and CDR2 FQGNSA. The CDR3 runs 17 residues. CDR3 in DNA: TGTGCCAGCAGCTTAGCAGCAGGCGGGCTAGCGGGCCACGAGCAGTACTTC. Amino acids: CASSLAAGGLAGHEQYF.

This chain connects TRBV19 to TRBJ2-3, with a possible D match to TRBD2 (5 bases). From germline, CDR1 is LNHDA and CDR2 SQIVND (reference sequence). There are 18 residues in the CDR3. The ends were cut back, 3 bases at V and 0 bases at J, with 19 bases in the middle. CDR3 region: CASSIGRHWETSTDTQYF. The CDR3 coding sequence is TGTGCCAGTAGTATTGGGCGTCACTGGGAGACTAGCACAGATACGCAGTATTTT.

The chain links TRBV27 to TRBJ2-7, with 9 bases that match TRBD1. Losses at the gene ends were 9 bases for V and 7 bases for J; bases not matched to a gene: 7. There are 12 residues in the CDR3. Germline-derived CDR1 and CDR2 are MNHEY and SMNVEV (reference sequence). The CDR3 sequence: CASSTGGGEQYF. The DNA for the CDR3 is TGTGCCAGTTCAACAGGGGGCGGAGAGCAGTACTTC.

J is TRBJ2-1 and V is TRBV24-1; no firm D call. Germline V lookup: CDR1 KGHDR, CDR2 SFDVKD. The CDR3 has 13 amino acids. The V and J ends lost 0 bases and 9 bases respectively, with 8 bases between them. Here the CDR3 DNA reads TGTGCCACCAGTGATTTGTCTTCGGGTGAGCAGTTCTTC. Protein product: CATSDLSSGEQFF.

On this clone: The same CDR3 arises from other DNA sequences in this sample as well. The V and J genes are TRBV2 and TRBJ1-1, with TRBD1 matching over 7 bases. Germline CDR1 SNHLY, CDR2 FYNNEI. The CDR3 totals 15 residues. Trimming removed 6 bases from V and 0 bases from J; junction bases left unmatched: 7. CDR3 amino acids: CASSPRQGVNTEAFF. CDR3 bases: TGTGCCAGCAGCCCCAGACAGGGAGTGAACACTGAAGCTTTCTTT.

The V gene is TRBV28, the J gene TRBJ2-1; no clear D gene. The CDR3 consists of 12 residues. V lost 8 bases and J 10 bases, leaving 15 bases between the germline ends. Germline values: CDR1 MDHEN, CDR2 SYDVKM. Written as DNA, the CDR3 is TGTGCCAGCCTTTCCCTAACCCTGGAGCAGTTCTTC. As protein: CASLSLTLEQFF.

The chain couples TRBV7-8 to TRBJ1-4, with 10 bases that match TRBD1. This CDR3 is built from 15 residues. Germline V gene sequence: CDR1 SGHVS, CDR2 FQNEAQ. V dropped 5 bases and J dropped 6; count of bases not matched to a gene: 6. The CDR3 nucleotides read TGTGCCAGCAGCAACCCGGGACAGGGGTATGAAAAACTGTTTTTT. Translated: CASSNPGQGYEKLFF.

This clone was recorded once. The V and J genes are TRBV3-1 (or the pseudogene TRBV3-2) and TRBJ1-2, with D hard to call. CDR1 and CDR2 from the germline V gene are LGHDT and YNNKEL (reference sequence). The ends were cut back, 2 bases at V and 6 bases at J, with 10 bases in the middle. The CDR3 consists of 13 residues. For the CDR3, the DNA is TGTGCCAGCAGCCAAAAAGAGCGAGATGGCTACACCTTC. Translating gives CASSQKERDGYTF.

The chain combines TRBV30 with TRBJ2-1; D remains unclear. The germline gives CDR1 GTSNPN, CDR2 SVGIG (reference sequence). Trimming pared 4 bases from V and 8 bases from J, leaving 12 bases between. The CDR3 sequence is 12 residues long. CDR3 sequence reads: CAWTTASDEQFF. The CDR3 DNA reads TGTGCCTGGACTACCGCCAGCGATGAGCAGTTCTTC.

The chain is built from TRBV5-1 and TRBJ2-2, with 7 positions matching TRBD1. The CDR3 is 16 residues long. CDR1 SGHRS and CDR2 YFSETQ come from the germline V gene. The V and J ends lost 4 bases and 4 bases, in that order; junction bases with no gene match: 10. The CDR3 DNA reads TGCGCCAGCAGCATAGACAGGGATCGGGGCACCGGGGAGCTGTTTTTT. It encodes CASSIDRDRGTGELFF.

This clone appeared a few times. This rearrangement joins TRBV7-9 to TRBJ2-3; 7 nucleotides agree with TRBD1. The junction had 10 bases not matched to a gene; V was cut back by 8 bases and J by 2 bases. This CDR3 has 15 amino acids. Germline CDR1 is SEHNR and CDR2 is FQNEAQ (reference sequence). In DNA form, the CDR3 reads TGTGCCAGCGGCGAGGGGGCGCGGATCACAGATACGCAGTATTTT. Protein sequence: CASGEGARITDTQYF.

A few counts support this clone. J is TRBJ2-4 and V is TRBV7-2; D ambiguous. The germline gives CDR1 SGHTA, CDR2 FQGNSA. This CDR3 comprises 13 residues. Trimming took 0 bases from V and 4 from J, leaving 4 bases between them. The CDR3 loop is CASSLASKNIQYF. CDR3 DNA sequence: TGTGCCAGCAGCTTAGCGTCTAAAAACATTCAGTACTTC.

The genes are TRBV9 and TRBJ1-6; D remains unclear. The CDR3 is 14 residues long. V was cut by 0 bases and J by 3 bases, with 4 bases left in between. The germline CDR1 and CDR2 sequences are SGDLS and YYNGEE. The CDR3: CASSVGDYNSPLHF. In DNA form, the CDR3 reads TGTGCCAGCAGCGTAGGAGACTATAATTCACCCCTCCACTTT.